A selection of T cell receptor beta chains follows, all from one sample in a study of blood T cell repertoires in COVID-19. Clones were read by immunoSEQ multiplex PCR, and TCRdb kept only the in-frame ones, dropping some. Here the sample spans approximately 300,000 clones, about 85% being singletons. The sample comprised peripheral blood. These receptors were obtained from a human donor with COVID-19, enrolled during active disease. The donor label of this sample is uncertain. CDR3s include the opening cysteine and the closing phenylalanine or tryptophan. Each record gives: J gene, D gene, V gene, CDR3 length, clone size, CDR3 protein, CDR3 DNA. The D gene is left open where the match is weak. Only part of the rows carry a size: once, few, many, or a class if the clone is expanded.

j_call: TRBJ1-1; d_call: -; v_call: TRBV19; cdr3_length: 15; clone_size: -; cdr3_aa: CASSIPGMGNTEAFF; cdr3_nt: TGTGCCAGTAGTATACCCGGGATGGGGAACACTGAAGCTTTCTTT
j_call: TRBJ2-7; d_call: -; v_call: TRBV28; cdr3_length: 13; clone_size: -; cdr3_aa: CASREGRWYEQYF; cdr3_nt: TGTGCCAGCAGGGAGGGACGGTGGTACGAGCAGTACTTC
j_call: TRBJ2-7; d_call: -; v_call: TRBV28; cdr3_length: 12; clone_size: -; cdr3_aa: CASCTFSYEQYF; cdr3_nt: TGTGCCAGCTGTACATTCTCCTACGAGCAGTACTTC
j_call: TRBJ2-3; d_call: TRBD2; v_call: TRBV25-1; cdr3_length: 16; clone_size: -; cdr3_aa: CASSGGLAESTDTQYF; cdr3_nt: TGTGCCAGCAGTGGGGGACTAGCGGAGAGCACAGATACGCAGTATTTT
j_call: TRBJ1-3; d_call: TRBD1; v_call: TRBV5-1; cdr3_length: 13; clone_size: once; cdr3_aa: CASSDRGGNTIYF; cdr3_nt: TGCGCCAGCAGCGACAGGGGTGGAAACACCATATATTTT
j_call: TRBJ2-1; d_call: TRBD1; v_call: TRBV18; cdr3_length: 17; clone_size: -; cdr3_aa: CASSPQRTGRSYNEQFF; cdr3_nt: TGTGCCAGCTCACCCCAACGGACAGGGAGGTCCTACAATGAGCAGTTCTTC
j_call: TRBJ1-1; d_call: -; v_call: TRBV19; cdr3_length: 14; clone_size: once; cdr3_aa: CASSSQGIFTEAFF; cdr3_nt: TGTGCCAGTAGTAGTCAGGGGATATTCACTGAAGCTTTCTTT
j_call: TRBJ2-7; d_call: TRBD2; v_call: TRBV15; cdr3_length: 16; clone_size: -; cdr3_aa: CATSRDAGTSGYEQYF; cdr3_nt: TGTGCCACCAGCAGAGATGCTGGGACTAGCGGTTACGAGCAGTACTTC
j_call: TRBJ2-5; d_call: TRBD2; v_call: TRBV19; cdr3_length: 16; clone_size: -; cdr3_aa: CASSMLAGGFQETQYF; cdr3_nt: TGTGCCAGTAGTATGCTAGCGGGAGGTTTCCAAGAGACCCAGTACTTC
j_call: TRBJ1-6; d_call: -; v_call: TRBV14; cdr3_length: 15; clone_size: -; cdr3_aa: CASSQWRGVRSPLHF; cdr3_nt: TGTGCCAGCAGCCAGTGGCGGGGGGTCCGGTCACCCCTCCACTTT
j_call: TRBJ1-5; d_call: TRBD1; v_call: TRBV5-6; cdr3_length: 16; clone_size: -; cdr3_aa: CASSPGTGEGNQPQHF; cdr3_nt: TGTGCCAGCAGCCCTGGGACAGGGGAGGGCAATCAGCCCCAGCATTTT
j_call: TRBJ1-1; d_call: TRBD1; v_call: TRBV7-8; cdr3_length: 15; clone_size: -; cdr3_aa: CASSRSGTGNTEAFF; cdr3_nt: TGTGCCAGCAGCCGAAGCGGGACAGGGAACACTGAAGCTTTCTTT
j_call: TRBJ1-5; d_call: TRBD1; v_call: TRBV19; cdr3_length: 15; clone_size: -; cdr3_aa: CASRTDDREGQPQHF; cdr3_nt: TGTGCCAGTAGAACGGATGACAGGGAAGGGCAGCCCCAGCATTTT
j_call: TRBJ2-1; d_call: TRBD2; v_call: TRBV9; cdr3_length: 14; clone_size: -; cdr3_aa: CASTPGGPKNEQFF; cdr3_nt: TGTGCCAGCACGCCGGGAGGGCCGAAAAATGAGCAGTTCTTC
j_call: TRBJ2-1; d_call: TRBD2; v_call: TRBV6-2/TRBV6-3; cdr3_length: 18; clone_size: -; cdr3_aa: CASSYSIRGLGSYNEQFF; cdr3_nt: TGTGCCAGCAGTTACTCGATCCGAGGACTAGGGTCCTACAATGAGCAGTTCTTC
j_call: TRBJ2-5; d_call: TRBD2; v_call: TRBV7-8; cdr3_length: 19; clone_size: -; cdr3_aa: CASSLVRRIAGAGEETQYF; cdr3_nt: TGTGCCAGCAGCTTAGTCCGTCGGATAGCGGGAGCAGGAGAAGAGACCCAGTACTTC
j_call: TRBJ1-1; d_call: -; v_call: TRBV19; cdr3_length: 14; clone_size: -; cdr3_aa: CASSPSGGWIEAFF; cdr3_nt: TGTGCCAGTAGCCCCTCGGGGGGGTGGATTGAAGCTTTCTTT
j_call: TRBJ2-7; d_call: TRBD1; v_call: TRBV10-2; cdr3_length: 16; clone_size: -; cdr3_aa: CASSEPPGQGLGEQYF; cdr3_nt: TGCGCCAGCAGTGAGCCACCGGGACAGGGACTTGGGGAGCAGTACTTC
j_call: TRBJ1-6; d_call: -; v_call: TRBV5-6; cdr3_length: 16; clone_size: -; cdr3_aa: CASSRTDSSYNSPLHF; cdr3_nt: TGTGCCAGCAGTCGGACAGACAGCTCCTATAATTCACCCCTCCACTTT
j_call: TRBJ2-5; d_call: TRBD2; v_call: TRBV7-2; cdr3_length: 15; clone_size: once; cdr3_aa: CASSLSYTGGGSQYF; cdr3_nt: TGTGCCAGCAGCTTAAGCTATACTGGGGGGGGGAGCCAGTACTTC
j_call: TRBJ2-5; d_call: TRBD1; v_call: TRBV9; cdr3_length: 15; clone_size: once; cdr3_aa: CASSPVQGASETQYF; cdr3_nt: TGTGCCAGCAGCCCAGTCCAGGGGGCGTCGGAGACCCAGTACTTC
j_call: TRBJ2-7; d_call: -; v_call: TRBV5-6; cdr3_length: 15; clone_size: -; cdr3_aa: CASSRWASVSYEQYF; cdr3_nt: TGTGCCAGCAGCCGCTGGGCTAGCGTATCCTACGAGCAGTACTTC
j_call: TRBJ2-5; d_call: TRBD1; v_call: TRBV3-1/TRBV3-2; cdr3_length: 17; clone_size: -; cdr3_aa: CASSQKGSTGGRETQYF; cdr3_nt: TGTGCCAGCAGCCAAAAGGGGTCAACAGGGGGAAGAGAGACCCAGTACTTC
j_call: TRBJ1-3; d_call: TRBD1; v_call: TRBV2; cdr3_length: 15; clone_size: -; cdr3_aa: CASSEVGGQGNTIYF; cdr3_nt: TGTGCCAGCAGTGAAGTAGGGGGCCAGGGAAACACCATATATTTT
j_call: TRBJ2-3; d_call: -; v_call: TRBV6-1; cdr3_length: 15; clone_size: -; cdr3_aa: CASSESFRGTDTQYF; cdr3_nt: TGTGCCAGCAGTGAGTCCTTCCGTGGCACAGATACGCAGTATTTT
j_call: TRBJ1-6; d_call: -; v_call: TRBV2; cdr3_length: 14; clone_size: few; cdr3_aa: CASSLPRGNSPLHF; cdr3_nt: TGTGCCAGCAGTCTCCCCAGGGGCAATTCACCCCTCCACTTT
j_call: TRBJ1-2; d_call: -; v_call: TRBV28; cdr3_length: 16; clone_size: -; cdr3_aa: CASSQGGVGANYGYTF; cdr3_nt: TGTGCCAGCAGTCAGGGCGGGGTGGGAGCTAACTATGGCTACACCTTC
j_call: TRBJ1-5; d_call: TRBD1; v_call: TRBV5-8; cdr3_length: 15; clone_size: -; cdr3_aa: CASSRRQGLNQPQHF; cdr3_nt: TGTGCCAGCAGCCGCAGACAGGGGCTAAATCAGCCCCAGCATTTT
j_call: TRBJ1-2; d_call: TRBD1; v_call: TRBV2; cdr3_length: 15; clone_size: -; cdr3_aa: CASRDLGQGARGYTF; cdr3_nt: TGTGCCAGCAGGGATTTGGGACAGGGAGCCCGTGGCTACACCTTC
j_call: TRBJ1-2; d_call: -; v_call: TRBV29-1; cdr3_length: 16; clone_size: -; cdr3_aa: CSVERDRQGRVWGYTF; cdr3_nt: TGCAGCGTTGAAAGGGATAGGCAGGGAAGGGTCTGGGGCTACACCTTC
j_call: TRBJ1-2; d_call: TRBD1; v_call: TRBV5-1; cdr3_length: 14; clone_size: -; cdr3_aa: CASSLEGGRAGYTF; cdr3_nt: TGCGCCAGCAGCTTGGAAGGGGGCAGGGCTGGCTACACCTTC
j_call: TRBJ1-5; d_call: -; v_call: TRBV12-3/TRBV12-4; cdr3_length: 13; clone_size: once; cdr3_aa: CASTQSTEGPQHF; cdr3_nt: TGTGCCAGCACCCAATCCACTGAGGGGCCCCAGCATTTT
j_call: TRBJ1-3; d_call: TRBD1; v_call: TRBV24-1; cdr3_length: 18; clone_size: -; cdr3_aa: CATTLRQGANAVGNTIYF; cdr3_nt: TGTGCCACCACCCTAAGACAGGGGGCCAACGCTGTAGGAAACACCATATATTTT